This T cell receptor (beta chain) was captured by sequencing in a study of siplizumab effects on memory and regulatory T cells (dated by TCRdb to between 2019 and 2020). In terms of the full investigation: The study examined how the anti-CD2 antibody siplizumab affects alloreactive T-cell subsets in allogeneic mixed lymphocyte reactions built from human PBMCs.

As regards this clone: Its antigen is not yet known. Base qualities were left out, and no much larger clone turns up one base away.

Libraries were prepared through the immunoSEQ multiplex PCR assay. Roughly 100,000 TCR templates per sample were assayed by the deep sequencing platform. Genomic DNA extracted from sorted T cells was used for TCRbeta CDR3 sequencing. Per the original workflow: The R programming language was used for clonal analysis of the TCRbeta CDR3 data. Comparing unstimulated samples against CFSE-low samples taken after the reaction was how alloreactive CD4+ and CD8+ clones were defined. Alloreactive CD4+ clones were assigned to regulatory or non-regulatory origin by matching sequences to sorted unstimulated Treg and non-Treg repertoires. TCRdb mirrors the immuneACCESS table, restricted to in-frame sequences. Some clones are absent from its copies; in checked studies, under half trace to an unresolved V gene, and the reason for the others is unknown. V and J calls and clone size come straight from that table; D and trimming were deduced from the DNA. The sample table lists about 110,000 clones, approximately 92% of them with a count of one. Approximately 1.2% of the sample is held by the ten biggest clonotypes.

General conclusions and limits of the study: For roughly 80-96% of proliferating CD4+ or CD8+ clones, no naive or memory phenotype could be assigned. Because sequences at frequencies below about 10^-5 were poorly captured, only a minor fraction of alloreactive clones could be mapped back to unstimulated subsets. Unstimulated naive T cells appeared more diverse than memory T cells, and naive cells seemed to contribute substantially to the alloresponse. Siplizumab significantly lowered the cumulative frequency of alloreactive sequences that could be traced to unstimulated CD4+ memory T cells. Whether proliferating Tregs from siplizumab cultures were suppressive was not functionally confirmed. In reactions with siplizumab, an average of about 69% of mappable alloreactive CD4+ clones were Treg-derived, compared with about 27% in control reactions.

CDR1 and CDR2 are drawn from the germline V gene: SGHRS, YFSETQ. The trim is 0 bases for V and 0 bases for J, with a gap of 7 bases between the germline ends. From the cysteine up to the phenylalanine, the CDR3 has a length of 16 residues. This entry keeps only the CDR3 DNA: 48 bases, framed from base 1. Sorted unstimulated T cells and proliferating T cells recovered from mixed lymphocyte reactions were subjected to TCRbeta CDR3 sequencing. Fresh whole blood from fewer than twelve HLA-typed healthy donors was used to isolate PBMCs. Sequencing input: CD4+ T cells sorted from blood. This receptor chain uses TRBV5-1 and TRBJ2-6, with TRBD1 perhaps the D gene, on 6 matching bases. The receptor comes from a human donor in good health. The bases read TGCGCCAGCAGCTTGGCACAGGGCTCTGGGGCCAACGTCCTGACTTTC. It codes for CASSLAQGSGANVLTF.